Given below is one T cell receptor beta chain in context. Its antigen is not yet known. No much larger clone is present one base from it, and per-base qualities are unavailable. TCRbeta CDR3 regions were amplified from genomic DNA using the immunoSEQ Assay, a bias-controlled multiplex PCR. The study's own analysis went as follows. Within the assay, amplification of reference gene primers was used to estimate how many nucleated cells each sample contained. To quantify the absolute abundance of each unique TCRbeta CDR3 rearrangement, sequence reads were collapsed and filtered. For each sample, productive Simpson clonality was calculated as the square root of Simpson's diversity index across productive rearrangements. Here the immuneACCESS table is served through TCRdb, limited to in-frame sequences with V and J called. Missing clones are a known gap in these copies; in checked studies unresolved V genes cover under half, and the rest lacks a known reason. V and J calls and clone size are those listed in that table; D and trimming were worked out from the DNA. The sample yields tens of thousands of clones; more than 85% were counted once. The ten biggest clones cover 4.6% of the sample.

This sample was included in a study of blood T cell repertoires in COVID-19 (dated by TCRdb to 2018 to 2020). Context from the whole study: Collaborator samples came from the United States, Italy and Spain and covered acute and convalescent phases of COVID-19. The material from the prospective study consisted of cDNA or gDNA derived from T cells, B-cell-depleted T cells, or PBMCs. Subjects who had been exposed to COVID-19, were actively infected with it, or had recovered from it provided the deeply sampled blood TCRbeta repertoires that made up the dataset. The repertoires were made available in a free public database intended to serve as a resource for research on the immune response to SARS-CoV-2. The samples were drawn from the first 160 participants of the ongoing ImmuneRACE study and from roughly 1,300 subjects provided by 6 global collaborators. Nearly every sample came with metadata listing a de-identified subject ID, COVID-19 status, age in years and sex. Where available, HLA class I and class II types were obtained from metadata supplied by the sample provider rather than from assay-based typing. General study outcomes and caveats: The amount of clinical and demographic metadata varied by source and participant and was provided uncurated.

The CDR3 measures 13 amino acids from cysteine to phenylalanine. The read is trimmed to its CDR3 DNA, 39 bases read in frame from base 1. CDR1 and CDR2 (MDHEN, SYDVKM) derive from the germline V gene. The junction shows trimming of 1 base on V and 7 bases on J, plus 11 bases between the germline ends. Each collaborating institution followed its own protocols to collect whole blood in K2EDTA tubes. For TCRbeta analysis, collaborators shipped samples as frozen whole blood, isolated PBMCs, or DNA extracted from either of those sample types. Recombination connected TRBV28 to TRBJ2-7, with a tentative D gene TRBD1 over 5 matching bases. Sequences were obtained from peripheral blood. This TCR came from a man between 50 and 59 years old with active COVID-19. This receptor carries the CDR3 CASSLLGRLEQYF. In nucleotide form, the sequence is TGTGCCAGCAGTTTATTGGGGCGGCTTGAGCAGTACTTC.